The 30 T cell receptor beta chains given below trace back to one sample, sequenced in a study of blood T cell repertoires in COVID-19. Assay used: immunoSEQ multiplex PCR; TCRdb lists only in-frame clones, some missing. The profile shows around 130,000 clones, almost 85% of them singletons. Sequencing was carried out using peripheral blood. These receptor sequences come from a man aged 50 to 59 with acute or convalescent COVID-19.

This clone has a single count. This chain's CDR3 is CASSIKGQESYEQYF. As DNA, the CDR3 is TGTGCCAGTAGTATAAAGGGACAGGAGTCCTACGAGCAGTACTTC. The rearrangement uses TRBV19 and TRBJ2-7, with 8 bases that match TRBD1. This CDR3 comprises 15 residues. V lost 2 bases to trimming and J lost 1 base; unmatched junction nucleotides: 4. The germline V gene encodes CDR1 LNHDA and CDR2 SQIVND (reference sequence).

In this sample, this clone turned up once. The rearrangement uses TRBV27 and TRBJ1-2, with 12 bases that match TRBD1. CDR1 and CDR2 (germline): MNHEY, SMNVEV (reference sequence). With 0 bases clipped from V and 8 bases from J, the junction kept 4 bases outside the gene matches. The CDR3 covers 15 residues. CDR3 residues: CASSLSGTGGGGYTF. CDR3 sequence (DNA): TGTGCCAGCAGTTTATCAGGGACAGGGGGCGGGGGCTACACCTTC.

Comment on this clone: The final CDR3 position lacks the conserved phenylalanine or tryptophan, pointing to a likely read error. The limits of the CDR3 on the DNA are not certain, so only TCRdb's listed CDR3 is given. The rearrangement uses TRBV7-2 and TRBJ1-4; the table's D call, TRBD1, has no DNA check behind it. Per the germline V gene, CDR1 is SGHTA and CDR2 is FQGNSA. The CDR3 numbers 10 amino acids, ends counted. CDR3 residues: CASSFLQGKI.

J is TRBJ2-7 and V is TRBV28, with D possibly matching TRBD2 (6 bases). The CDR3 covers 16 residues. Trimming shortened V by 6 bases and J by 0 bases, and 18 bases separated the two germline ends. Germline V CDR1 and CDR2: MDHEN, SYDVKM. CDR3 amino acids: CASSRFGGGSSYEQYF. The CDR3 DNA reads TGTGCCAGCAGCCGGTTTGGGGGAGGAAGCTCCTACGAGCAGTACTTC.

The chain couples TRBV11-3 to TRBJ2-7, with 12 bases that match TRBD2. J was trimmed by 1 base and V by 1 base; bases with no gene match: 11. The CDR3 covers 19 residues. Germline CDR1 and CDR2: SGHNT and YENEEA. As DNA, the CDR3 is TGTGCCAGCAGCTTAGGCTCTAGCGGGAGGGCCGGGATGTCCTACGAGCAGTACTTC. Amino acids: CASSLGSSGRAGMSYEQYF.

The chain joins TRBV5-1 to TRBJ1-1; D gene ambiguous. The CDR3 totals 13 residues. Looked up from germline, CDR1 is SGHRS and CDR2 is YFSETQ. The V end was cut by 1 base, the J end by 2 bases, with 6 bases between. The DNA of the CDR3 is TGCGCCAGCAGCTTGTCCACAAACACTGAAGCTTTCTTT. Its protein is CASSLSTNTEAFF.

This sequence joins TRBV15 and TRBJ2-1; TRBD2 agrees at 12 bases. Germline V gene lookup returns CDR1 LNHNV and CDR2 YYDKDF (reference sequence). The CDR3 totals 23 residues. Trimming cost V 5 bases and J 0 bases; bases outside gene matches: 23. CDR3 coding DNA: TGTGCCACCAGCCGCACCAGACTTCCCGGGACTAGCGGGCACTCAAGCTCCTACAATGAGCAGTTCTTC. Translation gives CATSRTRLPGTSGHSSSYNEQFF. The variable domain in full, completed from reference TRBV15 and TRBJ2-1, reads DAMVIQNPRYQVTQFGKPVTLSCSQTLNHNVMYWYQQKSSQAPKLLFHYYDKDFNNEADTPDNFQSRRPNTSFCFLDIRSPGLGDTAMYLCATSRTRLPGTSGHSSSYNEQFFGPGTRLTVL.

The chain links TRBV14 to TRBJ2-7, with 9 bases aligning to TRBD1. Per the germline V gene, CDR1 is SGHDN and CDR2 is FVKESK. This CDR3 is 14 amino acids long. V dropped 4 bases and J dropped 5; count of bases not matched to a gene: 6. The CDR3 region has the DNA TGTGCCAGCAGCCTACCGGGACAGGGTCACGAGCAGTACTTC. Residues: CASSLPGQGHEQYF.

The J gene is TRBJ2-3, the V gene TRBV20-1; 11 bases are shared with TRBD2. Trimming at V came to 3 bases and at J to 2 bases, leaving 4 bases not matched to a gene. The germline V gene encodes CDR1 DFQATT and CDR2 SNEGSKA (reference sequence). The CDR3 covers 15 residues. CDR3 bases: TGCAGTGCTAGTCTTAGCGGGAGGGCCACAGATACGCAGTATTTT. It translates to CSASLSGRATDTQYF.

The chain combines TRBV19 with TRBJ2-1; TRBD2 aligns across 13 bases. Per the germline V gene, CDR1 is LNHDA and CDR2 is SQIVND (reference sequence). The V and J ends lost 1 base and 6 bases, in that order; junction bases with no gene match: 6. CDR3 size: 17 residues. This CDR3 reads CASSIVRTSGGLNEQFF. CDR3 sequence (DNA): TGTGCCAGTAGTATAGTTAGGACTAGCGGGGGCCTCAATGAGCAGTTCTTC.

The chain combines TRBV5-8 with TRBJ1-6; tentative D call: TRBD1 (6 bases). With 0 bases removed from V and 10 bases from J, the gap between germline ends came to 11 bases. The CDR3 totals 14 residues. The germline V gene has CDR1 SGHTS and CDR2 YDEGEE. CDR3 sequence (DNA): TGTGCCAGCAGCTTGGTACCAGGGGAATCACCCCTCCACTTT. The encoded protein is CASSLVPGESPLHF.

V usage is TRBV24-1 and J usage is TRBJ2-5; D not resolved. CDR1 is KGHDR and CDR2 is SFDVKD in the germline V gene. Trimming left V 6 bases short and J 1 base short, with 11 bases between. The CDR3 covers 14 residues. This chain's CDR3 is CATSTENPQETQYF. The CDR3 DNA is TGTGCCACCAGTACCGAGAACCCCCAAGAGACCCAGTACTTC.

The gene calls are TRBV6-5 and TRBJ2-3, with 10 bases fitting TRBD2. The CDR3 is 14 residues long. Trimming removed 7 bases from V and 6 bases from J; junction bases left unmatched: 7. The germline V gene has CDR1 MNHEY and CDR2 SVGAGI. The chain's CDR3 is CASNSGGALDTQYF. In DNA, the CDR3 is TGTGCCAGCAACAGCGGGGGGGCTTTGGATACGCAGTATTTT.

V usage is TRBV28 and J usage is TRBJ1-6, with 7 bases matching TRBD1. After removal of 6 bases from V and 5 bases from J, the junction contained 4 bases not matched to a gene. Germline V gives CDR1 MDHEN, CDR2 SYDVKM. The CDR3 contains 14 residues. The CDR3 region is CASSLGQNNSPLHF. The DNA for the CDR3 is TGTGCCAGCAGCCTGGGACAGAATAATTCACCCCTCCACTTT.

The chain carries TRBV4-2 and TRBJ1-1, with 9 bases identical to TRBD1. Germline CDR1 LGHNA, CDR2 YNFKEQ. This CDR3 spans 14 amino acids. V trimming: 4 bases; J trimming: 4 bases; junction bases outside the gene matches: 4. This CDR3 reads CASSLGQGITEAFF. CDR3 sequence (DNA): TGTGCCAGCAGCCTAGGACAGGGGATCACTGAAGCTTTCTTT.

The genes are TRBV5-8 and TRBJ1-5; 11 bases map to TRBD1. The CDR3 is 14 residues long. Losses at the gene ends were 4 bases for V and 7 bases for J; bases not matched to a gene: 4. CDR1 SGHTS and CDR2 YDEGEE come from the germline V gene. The CDR3 DNA reads TGTGCCAGCAGCCCGGGACAGGGGGTACAGCCCCAGCATTTT. Its protein product is CASSPGQGVQPQHF.

V usage is TRBV5-4 and J usage is TRBJ1-3; 8 nucleotides agree with TRBD1. J gave up 4 bases and V 3 bases, and 0 bases lay outside the gene matches. CDR1 is SGHNT and CDR2 is YYREEE in the germline V gene (reference sequence). The CDR3 runs to 13 residues. The CDR3 here is CASSWDRGNTIYF. For the CDR3, the DNA is TGTGCCAGCAGCTGGGACAGGGGAAACACCATATATTTT.

V usage is TRBV27 and J usage is TRBJ1-5; D gene ambiguous. The germline V gene has CDR1 MNHEY and CDR2 SMNVEV (reference sequence). This CDR3 is 13 amino acids long. Trimming removed 3 bases at V and 7 bases at J, with 10 bases between. The CDR3 protein is CASSLVPGQPQHF. CDR3 nucleotide sequence: TGTGCCAGCAGTTTGGTTCCCGGGCAGCCCCAGCATTTT.

The gene calls are TRBV3-1 (or the pseudogene TRBV3-2) and TRBJ1-1, with D tentatively TRBD1 (6 bases). The V end was cut by 4 bases, the J end by 0 bases, with 12 bases between. Germline V CDR1 and CDR2: LGHDT, YNNKEL (reference sequence). This CDR3 is built from 15 residues. DNA for the CDR3: TGTGCCAGCAGCCGGGAGGGGGAGATGAACACTGAAGCTTTCTTT. Its protein product is CASSREGEMNTEAFF.

This chain links TRBV11-2 with TRBJ1-2; D remains ambiguous. Per germline, CDR1 SGHAT and CDR2 FQNNGV. Trimming cost V 2 bases and J 3 bases, with 16 bases left between them. The CDR3 totals 16 residues. The CDR3 here is CASSLSPRSIYYGYTF. The CDR3 nucleotides are TGTGCCAGCAGCTTAAGTCCCAGGTCGATTTACTATGGCTACACCTTC. The full variable domain, rest sourced from reference TRBV11-2 and TRBJ1-2, is EAGVAQSPRYKIIEKRQSVAFWCNPISGHATLYWYQQILGQGPKLLIQFQNNGVVDDSQLPKDRFSAERLKGVDSTLKIQPAKLEDSAVYLCASSLSPRSIYYGYTFGSGTRLTVV.

In this sample, this clone turned up once. V is TRBV18 and J is TRBJ1-6, with 9 bases matching TRBD1. CDR1 and CDR2 (germline): KGHSH, LQKENI. This CDR3 has 18 amino acids. The junction had 5 bases not matched to a gene; V was cut back by 2 bases and J by 0 bases. The CDR3 here is CASSPRTGDLSYNSPLHF. DNA of the CDR3: TGTGCCAGCTCACCAAGGACAGGGGACCTCTCCTATAATTCACCCCTCCACTTT.

This clone has just one count. The V and J genes are TRBV13 and TRBJ2-7; 9 nucleotides match TRBD2. This CDR3 is 15 amino acids long. Germline assignment: CDR1 PRHDT and CDR2 FYEKMQ (reference sequence). The V and J ends lost 3 bases and 2 bases, in that order; junction bases with no gene match: 5. CDR3 coding DNA: TGTGCCAGCAGCTTTAGTCTAGCGGGGACCTACGAGCAGTACTTC. Translation: CASSFSLAGTYEQYF. Using reference TRBV13 and TRBJ2-7 for the parts outside the CDR3, the full variable domain is AAGVIQSPRHLIKEKRETATLKCYPIPRHDTVYWYQQGPGQDPQFLISFYEKMQSDKGSIPDRFSAQQFSDYHSELNMSSLELGDSALYFCASSFSLAGTYEQYFGPGTRLTVT.

The J gene is TRBJ1-1, the V gene TRBV10-1; D is unresolved. The CDR3 contains 13 residues. CDR1 and CDR2 (germline): WNHNN, SYGVQD (reference sequence). Trimming left V 1 base short and J 5 bases short, with 8 bases between. The CDR3 DNA sequence: TGCGCCAGCAGTGAGTTTCGGTGGACTGAAGCTTTCTTT. Protein: CASSEFRWTEAFF.

This chain links TRBV11-2 with TRBJ2-1; D might be TRBD1 (6 bases). Trimming removed 5 bases at V and 1 base at J, with 12 bases between. There are 15 residues in the CDR3. The germline gives CDR1 SGHAT, CDR2 FQNNGV. The CDR3 DNA reads TGTGCCAGCAGCCTTAGGGGGTTTTCCTACAATGAGCAGTTCTTC. This gives the protein CASSLRGFSYNEQFF.

V is TRBV23-1 and J is TRBJ2-7, with 12 bases that match TRBD1. TRBV23-1 carries the ORF label, with uncertain function. After removal of 4 bases from V and 6 bases from J, the junction contained 13 bases not matched to a gene. The CDR3 loop spans 17 amino acids. The CDR3 bases are TGCGCCAGCAGTCCCCCCGGGGGGGGACAGGGGGCTTTCGAGCAGTACTTC. The encoded protein is CASSPPGGGQGAFEQYF.

This clone was seen more than once but under ten times. The chain combines TRBV5-1 with TRBJ1-4; possibly TRBD1 for D (6 bases). Trimming took 6 bases from V and 5 from J, leaving 11 bases between them. This CDR3 has 13 residues. Germline V gene data show CDR1 as SGHRS and CDR2 as YFSETQ. CDR3 in DNA: TGCGCCAGCACCCGGCAGGGGAATGAAAAACTGTTTTTT. This sequence encodes CASTRQGNEKLFF.

There are a few counts of this clone. The chain links TRBV7-2 to TRBJ2-3, with D perhaps matching TRBD1 (5 bases). V lost 1 base to trimming and J lost 0 bases, with 5 bases between them. CDR3 length: 14 amino acids. Germline CDR1 reads SGHTA; CDR2 reads FQGNSA. CDR3 in DNA: TGTGCCAGCAGCTTAGAGGGGAGCACAGATACGCAGTATTTT. It specifies CASSLEGSTDTQYF.

The V and J genes are TRBV19 and TRBJ2-1; 9 bases match TRBD1. CDR3 size: 14 residues. V shed 2 bases and J 7 bases; nucleotides not matched to a gene: 3. Germline V gives CDR1 LNHDA, CDR2 SQIVND (reference sequence). CDR3 nucleotides: TGTGCCAGTAGTATATCCGGGACAGGGAATGAGCAGTTCTTC. This codes for CASSISGTGNEQFF.

The chain links TRBV6-1 to TRBJ1-1, with D uncertain. This CDR3 spans 14 amino acids. Germline V CDR1 and CDR2: MNHNS, SASEGT. Trimming stripped 1 base from V and 8 bases from J, with 14 bases between. The CDR3 loop is CASSEGLSRQEAFF. The CDR3 bases are TGTGCCAGCAGTGAAGGGTTAAGCAGGCAGGAAGCTTTCTTT.

The chain combines TRBV5-5 with TRBJ1-5; D may be TRBD1 (5 bases). Germline V gene lookup returns CDR1 SGHKS and CDR2 YYEKEE (reference sequence). CDR3 length equals 15 residues. V was pared by 1 base and J by 4 bases, with 12 bases between. The CDR3 region is CASSLRGEGNQPQHF. CDR3 DNA: TGTGCCAGCAGCTTGAGGGGCGAAGGGAATCAGCCCCAGCATTTT.